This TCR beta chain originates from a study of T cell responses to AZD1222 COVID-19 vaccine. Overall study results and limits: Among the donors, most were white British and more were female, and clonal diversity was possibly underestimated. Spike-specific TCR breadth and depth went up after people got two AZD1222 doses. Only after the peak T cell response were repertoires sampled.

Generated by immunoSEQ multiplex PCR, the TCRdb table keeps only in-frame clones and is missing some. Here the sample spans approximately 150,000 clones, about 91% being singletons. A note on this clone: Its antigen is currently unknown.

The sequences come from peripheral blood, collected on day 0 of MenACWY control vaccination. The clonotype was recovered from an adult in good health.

The CDR3 protein is CASSTSTGRNTQYF. In DNA, the CDR3 is TGTGCCAGCAGCACATCTACAGGGCGTAATACGCAGTATTTT. V usage is TRBV5-4 and J usage is TRBJ2-3; a possible D gene is TRBD1 (6 bases). Looked up from germline, CDR1 is SGHNT and CDR2 is YYREEE (reference sequence). The CDR3 extends over 14 amino acids. The V and J ends lost 4 bases and 7 bases respectively, with 16 bases between them.